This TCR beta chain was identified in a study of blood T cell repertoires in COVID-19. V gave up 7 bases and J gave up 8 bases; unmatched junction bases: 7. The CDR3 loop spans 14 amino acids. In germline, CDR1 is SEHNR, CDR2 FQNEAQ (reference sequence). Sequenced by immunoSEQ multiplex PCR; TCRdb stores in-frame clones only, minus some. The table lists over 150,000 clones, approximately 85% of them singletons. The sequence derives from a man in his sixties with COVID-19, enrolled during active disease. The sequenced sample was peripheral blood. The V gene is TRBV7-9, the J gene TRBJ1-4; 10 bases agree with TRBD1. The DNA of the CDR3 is TGTGCCAGCAAACAGGGGACAGGGGACGAAAAACTGTTTTTT. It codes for CASKQGTGDEKLFF.